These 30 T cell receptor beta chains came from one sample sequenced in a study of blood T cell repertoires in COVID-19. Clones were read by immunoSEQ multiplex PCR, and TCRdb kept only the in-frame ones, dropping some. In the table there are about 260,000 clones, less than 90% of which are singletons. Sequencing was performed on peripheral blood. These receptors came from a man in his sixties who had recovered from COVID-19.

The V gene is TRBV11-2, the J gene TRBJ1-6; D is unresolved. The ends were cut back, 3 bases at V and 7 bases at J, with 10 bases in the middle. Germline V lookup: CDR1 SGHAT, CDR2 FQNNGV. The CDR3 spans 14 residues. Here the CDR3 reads CASSFGLRNSPLHF. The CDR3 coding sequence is TGTGCCAGCAGCTTCGGCCTCAGGAATTCACCCCTCCACTTT.

CDR3 bases: TGTGCCAGCAGTACCCCGGGGGGTAATCAGCCCCAGCATTTT. Residues: CASSTPGGNQPQHF. The rearrangement joins TRBV28 to TRBJ1-5, with a possible D match to TRBD1 (5 bases). The CDR3 has 14 amino acids. Germline loops: CDR1 MDHEN, CDR2 SYDVKM. Trimming left V 5 bases short and J 4 bases short, with 12 bases between.

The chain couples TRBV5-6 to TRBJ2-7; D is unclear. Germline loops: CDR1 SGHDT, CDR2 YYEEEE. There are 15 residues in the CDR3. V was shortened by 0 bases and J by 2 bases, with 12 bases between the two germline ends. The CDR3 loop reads CASSLAVAKPYEQYF. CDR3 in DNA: TGTGCCAGCAGCTTGGCCGTAGCAAAACCCTACGAGCAGTACTTC.

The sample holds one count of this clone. CDR3 amino acids: CASSLTSSGTGGTF. The CDR3 region has the DNA TGTGCCAGCAGCCTCACGTCTTCCGGGACGGGAGGGACCTTC. The rearrangement links TRBV28 to TRBJ1-2; perhaps TRBD1 as D (5 bases). Trimming cost V 6 bases and J 14 bases, with 25 bases left between them. There are 14 residues in the CDR3. The germline V gene has CDR1 MDHEN and CDR2 SYDVKM.

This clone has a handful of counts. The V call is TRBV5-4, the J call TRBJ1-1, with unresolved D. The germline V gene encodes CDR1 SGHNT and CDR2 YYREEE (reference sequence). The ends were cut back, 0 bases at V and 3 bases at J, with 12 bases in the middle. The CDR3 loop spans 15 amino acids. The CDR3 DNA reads TGTGCCAGCAGCTTGGGCTCCGCGTTTTACACTGAAGCTTTCTTT. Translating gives CASSLGSAFYTEAFF.

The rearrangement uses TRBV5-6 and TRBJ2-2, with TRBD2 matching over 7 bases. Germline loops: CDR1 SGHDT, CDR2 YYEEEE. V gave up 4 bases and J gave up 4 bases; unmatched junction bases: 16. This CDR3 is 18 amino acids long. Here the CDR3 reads CASSATIPSGYSTGELFF. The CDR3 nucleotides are TGTGCCAGCAGCGCGACTATACCTAGCGGCTATAGCACCGGGGAGCTGTTTTTT.

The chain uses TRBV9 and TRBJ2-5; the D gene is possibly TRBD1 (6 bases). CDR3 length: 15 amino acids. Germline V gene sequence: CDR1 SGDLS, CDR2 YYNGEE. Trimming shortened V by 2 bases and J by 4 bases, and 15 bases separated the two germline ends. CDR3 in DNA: TGTGCCAGCAGCGTGCGAGGAGCCAGGGGAGAGACCCAGTACTTC. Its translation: CASSVRGARGETQYF.

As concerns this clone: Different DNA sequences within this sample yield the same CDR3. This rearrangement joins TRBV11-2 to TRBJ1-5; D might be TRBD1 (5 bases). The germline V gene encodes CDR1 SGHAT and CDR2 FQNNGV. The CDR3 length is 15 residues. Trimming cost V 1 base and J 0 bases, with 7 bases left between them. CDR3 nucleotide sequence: TGTGCCAGCAGCTTAGGCGACAGTAGCAATCAGCCCCAGCATTTT. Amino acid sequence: CASSLGDSSNQPQHF.

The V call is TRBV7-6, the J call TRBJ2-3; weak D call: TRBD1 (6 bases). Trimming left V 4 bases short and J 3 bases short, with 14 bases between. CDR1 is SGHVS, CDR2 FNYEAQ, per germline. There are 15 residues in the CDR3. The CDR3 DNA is TGTGCCAGCAGCTCGTCAGGGGTTGGTACAGATACGCAGTATTTT. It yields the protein CASSSSGVGTDTQYF.

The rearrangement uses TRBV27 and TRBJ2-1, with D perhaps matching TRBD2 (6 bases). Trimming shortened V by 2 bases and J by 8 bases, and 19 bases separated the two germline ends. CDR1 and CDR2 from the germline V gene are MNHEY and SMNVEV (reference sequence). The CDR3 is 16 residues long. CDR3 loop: CASSLSRAGNSDEQFF. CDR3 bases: TGTGCCAGCAGTTTAAGTAGAGCGGGTAACTCCGATGAGCAGTTCTTC.

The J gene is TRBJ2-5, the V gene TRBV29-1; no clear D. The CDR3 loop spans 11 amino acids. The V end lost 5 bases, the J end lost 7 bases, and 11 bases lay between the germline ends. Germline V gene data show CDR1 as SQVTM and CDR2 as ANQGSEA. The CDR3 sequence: CSVNDIGTQYF. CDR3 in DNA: TGCAGCGTTAATGACATAGGGACCCAGTACTTC.

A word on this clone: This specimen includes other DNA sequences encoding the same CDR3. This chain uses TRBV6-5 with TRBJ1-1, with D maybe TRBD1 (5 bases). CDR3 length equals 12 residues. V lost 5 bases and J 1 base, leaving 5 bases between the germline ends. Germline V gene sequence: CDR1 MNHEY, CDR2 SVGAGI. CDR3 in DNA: TGTGCCAGCAGTAGGGGGAACACTGAAGCTTTCTTT. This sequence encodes CASSRGNTEAFF.

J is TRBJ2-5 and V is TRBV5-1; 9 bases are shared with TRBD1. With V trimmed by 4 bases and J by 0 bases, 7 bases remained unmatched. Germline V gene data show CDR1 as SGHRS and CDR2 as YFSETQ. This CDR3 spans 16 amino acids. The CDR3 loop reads CASSEGTGYDQETQYF. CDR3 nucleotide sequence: TGCGCCAGCAGCGAGGGGACAGGGTATGACCAAGAGACCCAGTACTTC. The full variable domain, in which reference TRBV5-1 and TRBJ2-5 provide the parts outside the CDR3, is KAGVTQTPRYLIKTRGQQVTLSCSPISGHRSVSWYQQTPGQGLQFLFEYFSETQRNKGNFPGRFSGRQFSNSRSEMNVSTLELGDSALYLCASSEGTGYDQETQYFGPGTRLLVL.

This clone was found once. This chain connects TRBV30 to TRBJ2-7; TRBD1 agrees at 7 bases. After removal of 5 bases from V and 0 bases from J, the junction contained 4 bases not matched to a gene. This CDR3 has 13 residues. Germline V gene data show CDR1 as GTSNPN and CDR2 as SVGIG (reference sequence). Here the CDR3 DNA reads TGTGCCTGGTCGACAGGGAACTCCTACGAGCAGTACTTC. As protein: CAWSTGNSYEQYF. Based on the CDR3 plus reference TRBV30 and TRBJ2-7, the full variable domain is SQTIHQWPATLVQPVGSPLSLECTVEGTSNPNLYWYRQAAGRGLQLLFYSVGIGQISSEVPQNLSASRPQDRQFILSSKKLLLSDSGFYLCAWSTGNSYEQYFGPGTRLTVT.

This CDR3 is CASRPYGLAYGYTF. The CDR3 nucleotides are TGTGCCAGCAGGCCCTACGGGTTGGCCTATGGCTACACCTTC. The rearrangement uses TRBV11-2 and TRBJ1-2; no clear D. Germline V lookup: CDR1 SGHAT, CDR2 FQNNGV. V was trimmed by 6 bases and J by 4 bases, leaving 15 bases between them. The CDR3 contains 14 residues.

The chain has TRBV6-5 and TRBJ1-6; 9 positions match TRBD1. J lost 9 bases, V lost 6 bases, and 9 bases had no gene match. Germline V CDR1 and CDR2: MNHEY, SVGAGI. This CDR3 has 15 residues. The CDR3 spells CASRTGGIFGSPLHF. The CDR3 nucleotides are TGTGCCAGCAGGACAGGGGGAATCTTCGGTTCACCCCTCCACTTT.

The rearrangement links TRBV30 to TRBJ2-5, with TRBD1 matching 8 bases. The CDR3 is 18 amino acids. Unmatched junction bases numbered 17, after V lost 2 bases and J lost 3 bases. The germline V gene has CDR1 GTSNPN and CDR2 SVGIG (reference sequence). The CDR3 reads CAWSPTRWDQGAKETQYF. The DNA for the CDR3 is TGTGCCTGGAGTCCTACGCGCTGGGACCAGGGGGCCAAAGAGACCCAGTACTTC.

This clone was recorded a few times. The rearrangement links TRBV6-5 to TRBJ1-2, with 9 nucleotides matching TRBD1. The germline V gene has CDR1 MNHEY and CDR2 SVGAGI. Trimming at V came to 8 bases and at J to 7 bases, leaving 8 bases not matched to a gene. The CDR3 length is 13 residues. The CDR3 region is CASGTGTVSGYTF. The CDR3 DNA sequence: TGTGCCAGCGGGACAGGGACAGTTAGTGGCTACACCTTC.

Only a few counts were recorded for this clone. In DNA, the CDR3 is TGTGCCAGCAGTTTAACTCAGGGACTGATTGGGTCACCCCTCCACTTT. Translated: CASSLTQGLIGSPLHF. The chain combines TRBV28 with TRBJ1-6; possibly TRBD1 for D (5 bases). CDR1 is MDHEN, CDR2 SYDVKM, per germline. V dropped 2 bases and J dropped 10 bases, with 18 bases sitting between them. The CDR3 contains 16 residues. The full variable domain, rest sourced from reference TRBV28 and TRBJ1-6, is DVKVTQSSRYLVKRTGEKVFLECVQDMDHENMFWYRQDPGLGLRLIYFSYDVKMKEKGDIPEGYSVSREKKERFSLILESASTNQTSMYLCASSLTQGLIGSPLHFGNGTRLTVT.

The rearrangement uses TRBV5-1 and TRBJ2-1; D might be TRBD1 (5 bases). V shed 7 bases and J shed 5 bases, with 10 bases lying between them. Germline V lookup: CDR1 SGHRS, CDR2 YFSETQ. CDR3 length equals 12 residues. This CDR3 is CASGRADNEQFF. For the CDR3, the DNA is TGCGCCAGCGGCAGGGCTGACAATGAGCAGTTCTTC. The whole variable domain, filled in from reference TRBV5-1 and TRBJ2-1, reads KAGVTQTPRYLIKTRGQQVTLSCSPISGHRSVSWYQQTPGQGLQFLFEYFSETQRNKGNFPGRFSGRQFSNSRSEMNVSTLELGDSALYLCASGRADNEQFFGPGTRLTVL.

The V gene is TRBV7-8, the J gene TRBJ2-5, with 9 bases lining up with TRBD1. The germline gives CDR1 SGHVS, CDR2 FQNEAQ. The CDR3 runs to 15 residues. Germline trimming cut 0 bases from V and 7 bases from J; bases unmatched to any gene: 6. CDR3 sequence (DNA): TGTGCCAGCAGCTTAGCCCGGACAGGGGCCGCGACCCAGTACTTC. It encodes CASSLARTGAATQYF. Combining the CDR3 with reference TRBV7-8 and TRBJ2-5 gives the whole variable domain GAGVSQSPRYKVAKRGQDVALRCDPISGHVSLFWYQQALGQGPEFLTYFQNEAQLDKSGLPSDRFFAERPEGSVSTLKIQRTQQEDSAVYLCASSLARTGAATQYFGPGTRLLVL.

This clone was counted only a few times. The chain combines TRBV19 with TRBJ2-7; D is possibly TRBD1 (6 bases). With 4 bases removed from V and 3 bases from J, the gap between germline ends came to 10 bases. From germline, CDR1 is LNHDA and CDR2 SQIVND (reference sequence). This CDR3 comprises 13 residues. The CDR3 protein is CASSTDRYYEQYF. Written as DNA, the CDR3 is TGTGCCAGTAGTACAGACAGGTACTACGAGCAGTACTTC.

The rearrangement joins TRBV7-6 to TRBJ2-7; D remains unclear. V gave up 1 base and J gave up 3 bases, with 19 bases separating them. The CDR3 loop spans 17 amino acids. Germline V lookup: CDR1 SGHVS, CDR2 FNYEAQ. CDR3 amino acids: CASSLGATQATLYEQYF. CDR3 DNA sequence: TGTGCCAGCAGCTTAGGGGCCACCCAGGCGACCCTCTACGAGCAGTACTTC.

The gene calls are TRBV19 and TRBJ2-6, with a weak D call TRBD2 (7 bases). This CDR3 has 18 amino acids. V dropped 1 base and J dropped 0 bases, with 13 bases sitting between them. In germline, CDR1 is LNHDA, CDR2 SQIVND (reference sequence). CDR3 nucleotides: TGTGCCAGTAGTATAGCCCCGGGGGGCAACTCTGGGGCCAACGTCCTGACTTTC. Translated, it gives CASSIAPGGNSGANVLTF.

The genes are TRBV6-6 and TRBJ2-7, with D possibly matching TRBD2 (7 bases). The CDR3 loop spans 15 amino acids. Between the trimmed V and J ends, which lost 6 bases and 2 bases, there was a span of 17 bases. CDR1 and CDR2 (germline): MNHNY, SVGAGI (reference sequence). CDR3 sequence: CASSSGGAPPYEQYF. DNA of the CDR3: TGTGCCAGCAGCTCTGGGGGGGCCCCCCCCTACGAGCAGTACTTC.

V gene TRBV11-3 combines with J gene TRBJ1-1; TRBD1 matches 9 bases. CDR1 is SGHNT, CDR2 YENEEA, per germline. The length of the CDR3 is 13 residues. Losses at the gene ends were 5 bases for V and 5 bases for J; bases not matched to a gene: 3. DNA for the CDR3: TGTGCCAGCAGCCAGACAGGGGGGACTGAAGCTTTCTTT. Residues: CASSQTGGTEAFF.

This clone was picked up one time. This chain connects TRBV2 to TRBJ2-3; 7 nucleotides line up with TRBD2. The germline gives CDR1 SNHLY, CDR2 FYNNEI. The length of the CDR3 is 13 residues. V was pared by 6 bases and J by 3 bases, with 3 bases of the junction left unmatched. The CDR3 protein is CASRYGRTDTQYF. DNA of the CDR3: TGTGCCAGCAGGTACGGGAGGACAGATACGCAGTATTTT.

The CDR3 DNA sequence: TGCAGCGTTGGGGCAGCCGTAGGTGGCTACACCTTC. Its translation: CSVGAAVGGYTF. This sequence joins TRBV29-1 and TRBJ1-2, with D hard to call. This CDR3 is built from 12 residues. With 4 bases removed from V and 7 bases from J, the gap between germline ends came to 13 bases. CDR1 and CDR2 from the germline V gene are SQVTM and ANQGSEA.

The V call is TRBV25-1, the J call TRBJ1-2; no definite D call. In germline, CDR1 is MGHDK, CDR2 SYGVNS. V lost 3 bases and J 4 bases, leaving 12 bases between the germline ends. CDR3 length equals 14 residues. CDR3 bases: TGTGCCAGCAGTGAGCCGACACTCTTCTATGGCTACACCTTC. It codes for CASSEPTLFYGYTF.

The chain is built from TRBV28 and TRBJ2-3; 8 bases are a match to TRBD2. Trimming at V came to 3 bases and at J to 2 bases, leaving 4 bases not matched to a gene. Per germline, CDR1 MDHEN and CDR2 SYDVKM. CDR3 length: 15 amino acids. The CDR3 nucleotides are TGTGCCAGCAGTTTTTACGGGAGGGACACAGATACGCAGTATTTT. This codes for CASSFYGRDTDTQYF.